The 31 T cell receptor beta chains below all came from one sample that was sequenced in a study of control samples from healthy donors and cancer patients. TCRdb's copy holds only in-frame clones and misses some; the assay was immunoSEQ multiplex PCR. The table shows 150,000 to 200,000 clones, with approximately 92% occurring only once. Material: blood. The origin of the receptors is a man in his thirties or forties in good health.

This clone was counted between two and nine times. The rearrangement links TRBV2 to TRBJ2-5; the D gene is possibly TRBD1 (5 bases). Trimming removed 8 bases at V and 8 bases at J, with 21 bases between. CDR3 length: 14 amino acids. Germline V gene lookup returns CDR1 SNHLY and CDR2 FYNNEI. The CDR3 spells CASLELTGAGTQYF. CDR3 DNA: TGTGCCAGCCTCGAGTTAACTGGGGCAGGAACCCAGTACTTC.

V gene TRBV2 combines with J gene TRBJ2-5; possible D gene TRBD1, 6 bases. The CDR3 is 12 residues long. CDR1 is SNHLY, CDR2 FYNNEI, per germline. With 5 bases removed from V and 5 bases from J, the gap between germline ends came to 9 bases. CDR3 sequence (DNA): TGTGCCAGCAGTCAGGGGAAGGAGACCCAGTACTTC. It encodes CASSQGKETQYF.

The CDR3 DNA follows: TGTGCCAGCAGCCACCGGGAGGGGTCCAATGAGCAGTTCTTC. Residues: CASSHREGSNEQFF. The rearrangement links TRBV14 to TRBJ2-1, with 8 bases that match TRBD2. Germline-derived CDR1 and CDR2 are SGHDN and FVKESK. The ends lost 3 bases at V and 6 bases at J; junction bases unmatched: 4. The CDR3 contains 14 residues.

This clone was counted a few times. The chain employs TRBV9 and TRBJ1-4; D is ambiguous. The V end lost 0 bases, the J end lost 3 bases, and 6 bases lay between the germline ends. Looked up from germline, CDR1 is SGDLS and CDR2 is YYNGEE. CDR3 size: 14 residues. The CDR3 DNA is TGTGCCAGCAGCGTAGGAGGACCTAATGAAAAACTGTTTTTT. Translation gives CASSVGGPNEKLFF.

The rearrangement links TRBV24-1 to TRBJ2-5; 7 nucleotides line up with TRBD2. This CDR3 is 17 amino acids long. CDR1 is KGHDR, CDR2 SFDVKD, per germline. V dropped 5 bases and J dropped 3; count of bases not matched to a gene: 14. The CDR3 DNA sequence: TGTGCCACCAGTGCGGGGGGAAACATAAACGATAAAGAGACCCAGTACTTC. It codes for CATSAGGNINDKETQYF.

The rearrangement uses TRBV11-1 and TRBJ2-1; no firm D call. Between the trimmed V and J ends, which lost 4 bases and 6 bases, there was a span of 10 bases. Germline V gene lookup returns CDR1 SGHAT and CDR2 FQDESV (reference sequence). The CDR3 has 13 residues. The CDR3 loop reads CASSSHVGNEQFF. The CDR3 coding sequence is TGTGCCAGCAGCTCCCACGTCGGCAATGAGCAGTTCTTC. The full variable domain, in which reference TRBV11-1 and TRBJ2-1 provide the parts outside the CDR3, is EAEVAQSPRYKITEKSQAVAFWCDPISGHATLYWYRQILGQGPELLVQFQDESVVDDSQLPKDRFSAERLKGVDSTLKIQPAELGDSAMYLCASSSHVGNEQFFGPGTRLTVL.

V and J are TRBV5-1 and TRBJ2-2; D not certain. CDR3 length: 12 amino acids. The V and J ends lost 3 bases and 3 bases respectively, with 3 bases between them. Germline assignment: CDR1 SGHRS and CDR2 YFSETQ. CDR3 residues: CASSSDTGELFF. CDR3 nucleotides: TGCGCCAGCAGCTCCGACACCGGGGAGCTGTTTTTT. Filled out from reference TRBV5-1 and TRBJ2-2, the complete variable domain reads KAGVTQTPRYLIKTRGQQVTLSCSPISGHRSVSWYQQTPGQGLQFLFEYFSETQRNKGNFPGRFSGRQFSNSRSEMNVSTLELGDSALYLCASSSDTGELFFGEGSRLTVL.

V is TRBV27 and J is TRBJ1-6; D gene unclear. This CDR3 comprises 15 residues. Per the germline V gene, CDR1 is MNHEY and CDR2 is SMNVEV (reference sequence). V lost 6 bases, J lost 6 bases, and 15 bases lay in between. Written as DNA, the CDR3 is TGTGCCAGCAGGGCCCTTGAGGCCGGTAATTCACCCCTCCACTTT. It is translated as CASRALEAGNSPLHF.

The chain is built from TRBV3-1 (or the pseudogene TRBV3-2) and TRBJ2-7; perhaps TRBD1 as D (5 bases). The germline V and J ends were trimmed by 4 bases and 3 bases, with 7 bases remaining between them. Germline assignment: CDR1 LGHDT and CDR2 YNNKEL (reference sequence). This CDR3 spans 12 amino acids. The CDR3 loop reads CASSPGRYEQYF. The CDR3 region has the DNA TGTGCCAGCAGCCCAGGGCGCTACGAGCAGTACTTC.

The chain carries TRBV11-2 and TRBJ2-1, with TRBD1 identical over 8 bases. CDR3 size: 15 residues. The V gene's germline CDR1 is SGHAT and CDR2 FQNNGV. With 6 bases clipped from V and 3 bases from J, the junction kept 7 bases outside the gene matches. The CDR3 here is CASSIDRGNYNEQFF. The DNA of the CDR3 is TGTGCCAGCAGTATCGACAGGGGAAACTACAATGAGCAGTTCTTC.

This CDR3 is CASSHLRDGYGYTF. The CDR3 region has the DNA TGTGCCAGCAGTCATCTCCGGGACGGCTATGGCTACACCTTC. The chain combines TRBV27 with TRBJ1-2, with D possibly matching TRBD1 (5 bases). V lost 5 bases and J lost 4, with 14 bases in between. Germline CDR1 is MNHEY and CDR2 is SMNVEV (reference sequence). The CDR3 length is 14 residues.

The chain links TRBV19 to TRBJ2-4; tentatively, D is TRBD2 (7 bases). The CDR3 covers 15 residues. CDR1 and CDR2 from the germline V gene are LNHDA and SQIVND (reference sequence). V lost 6 bases and J 8 bases, leaving 20 bases between the germline ends. The CDR3 coding sequence is TGTGCCAGTAGCCCTGTTGGGGGGGCGGGGGACATTCAGTACTTC. It specifies CASSPVGGAGDIQYF. Filled out from reference TRBV19 and TRBJ2-4, the complete variable domain reads DGGITQSPKYLFRKEGQNVTLSCEQNLNHDAMYWYRQDPGQGLRLIYYSQIVNDFQKGDIAEGYSVSREKKESFPLTVTSAQKNPTAFYLCASSPVGGAGDIQYFGAGTRLSVL.

The J gene is TRBJ1-5, the V gene TRBV7-8; D not resolved. CDR3 size: 15 residues. Trimming shortened V by 4 bases and J by 0 bases, and 10 bases separated the two germline ends. CDR1 is SGHVS, CDR2 FQNEAQ, per germline. The CDR3, as DNA: TGTGCCAGCAGCTGGACCCCCCATAGCAATCAGCCCCAGCATTTT. Its translation: CASSWTPHSNQPQHF.

This clone was seen once. The rearrangement links TRBV7-8 to TRBJ2-3; no clear D. The ends were cut back, 5 bases at V and 5 bases at J, with 14 bases in the middle. Germline loops: CDR1 SGHVS, CDR2 FQNEAQ. The CDR3 length is 14 residues. The CDR3 spells CASSILDTKDTQYF. The CDR3 nucleotides read TGTGCCAGCAGCATCCTAGACACTAAAGATACGCAGTATTTT.

The chain links TRBV30 to TRBJ2-7; 10 bases are a match to TRBD1. Germline CDR1 is GTSNPN and CDR2 is SVGIG (reference sequence). V trimming: 2 bases; J trimming: 2 bases; junction bases outside the gene matches: 3. CDR3 length: 14 residues. CDR3 sequence (DNA): TGTGCCTGGAGTCACGGACAGGGGGCCTACGAGCAGTACTTC. Its protein product is CAWSHGQGAYEQYF.

The chain combines TRBV19 with TRBJ2-2; 8 bases line up with TRBD1. There are 16 residues in the CDR3. The V gene's germline CDR1 is LNHDA and CDR2 SQIVND (reference sequence). V was pared by 4 bases and J by 6 bases, with 10 bases of the junction left unmatched. The CDR3 reads CASSKDQGALAGELFF. In nucleotides, the CDR3 is TGTGCCAGTAGTAAGGACCAGGGGGCATTGGCCGGGGAGCTGTTTTTT.

This clone was counted only a few times. This chain joins TRBV30 and TRBJ1-5; D might be TRBD1 (6 bases). CDR3 size: 13 residues. V was pared by 3 bases and J by 6 bases, with 12 bases between. Germline V lookup: CDR1 GTSNPN, CDR2 SVGIG (reference sequence). The CDR3 nucleotides read TGTGCCTGGAGCGCAGGGGAACGTCAGCCCCAGCATTTT. This sequence encodes CAWSAGERQPQHF.

The rearrangement uses TRBV5-1 and TRBJ1-5; a possible D gene is TRBD1 (6 bases). The CDR3 has 13 amino acids. The V gene's germline CDR1 is SGHRS and CDR2 YFSETQ. The ends were cut back, 4 bases at V and 4 bases at J, with 9 bases in the middle. CDR3 sequence: CASSIGQNQPQHF. The CDR3 nucleotides read TGCGCCAGCAGCATCGGACAGAATCAGCCCCAGCATTTT. The complete variable domain, with remaining parts taken from reference TRBV5-1 and TRBJ1-5, reads KAGVTQTPRYLIKTRGQQVTLSCSPISGHRSVSWYQQTPGQGLQFLFEYFSETQRNKGNFPGRFSGRQFSNSRSEMNVSTLELGDSALYLCASSIGQNQPQHFGDGTRLSIL.

This chain links TRBV11-3 with TRBJ1-1; 7 nucleotides align to TRBD1. The CDR3 totals 14 residues. V lost 3 bases, J lost 1 base, and 2 bases stayed unmatched. The germline gives CDR1 SGHNT, CDR2 YENEEA. CDR3 protein: CASSFSGGNTEAFF. In DNA form, the CDR3 reads TGTGCCAGCAGCTTTTCAGGGGGGAACACTGAAGCTTTCTTT.

CDR3 DNA sequence: TGTGCCAGCAGCCCAGGGAACGGGGGGGAGACCCAGTACTTC. As protein: CASSPGNGGETQYF. The chain links TRBV4-2 to TRBJ2-5; TRBD2 aligns across 7 bases. J was trimmed by 5 bases and V by 4 bases; bases with no gene match: 7. The length of the CDR3 is 14 residues. The V gene's germline CDR1 is LGHNA and CDR2 YNFKEQ.

The chain links TRBV28 to TRBJ2-7, with 9 bases matching TRBD2. With V trimmed by 3 bases and J by 3 bases, 3 bases remained unmatched. The CDR3 runs to 14 residues. CDR1 and CDR2 (germline): MDHEN, SYDVKM. The CDR3 DNA reads TGTGCCAGCAGTTTTGTACTAGCGGGCTACGAGCAGTACTTC. Amino acid sequence: CASSFVLAGYEQYF.

The chain uses TRBV27 and TRBJ2-3; 11 bases align to TRBD1. After removal of 5 bases from V and 2 bases from J, the junction contained 3 bases not matched to a gene. CDR1 and CDR2 (germline): MNHEY, SMNVEV (reference sequence). This CDR3 region has 15 residues. The CDR3 region is CASSTGQGATDTQYF. The DNA for the CDR3 is TGTGCCAGCAGTACCGGACAGGGGGCCACAGATACGCAGTATTTT.

This clone occurred once. This chain connects TRBV15 to TRBJ1-5; D gene ambiguous. The CDR3 has 13 amino acids. Trimming cost V 0 bases and J 6 bases, with 6 bases left between them. Germline V gene lookup returns CDR1 LNHNV and CDR2 YYDKDF (reference sequence). This CDR3 is CATSRELVQPQHF. CDR3 DNA sequence: TGTGCCACCAGCAGAGAGTTGGTTCAGCCCCAGCATTTT.

DNA of the CDR3: TGTGCCAGCAGCTCCCGGGGGACAGGGCTTAATTCACCCCTCCACTTT. Its translation is CASSSRGTGLNSPLHF. The V gene is TRBV7-3, the J gene TRBJ1-6, with 9 positions matching TRBD1. CDR3 length: 16 residues. CDR1 and CDR2 from the germline V gene are SGHTA and FQGTGA. With V trimmed by 4 bases and J by 6 bases, 7 bases remained unmatched.

This chain joins TRBV11-2 and TRBJ2-7; D is uncertain. Germline lookup yields CDR1 SGHAT and CDR2 FQNNGV. The V end was cut by 0 bases, the J end by 1 base, with 10 bases between. This CDR3 is 15 amino acids long. The CDR3 coding sequence is TGTGCCAGCAGCTTAGATCTCGGCTATTCCTACGAGCAGTACTTC. It yields the protein CASSLDLGYSYEQYF.

The rearrangement joins TRBV6-5 to TRBJ2-5; TRBD1 matches at 7 bases. Germline values: CDR1 MNHEY, CDR2 SVGAGI. J was trimmed by 2 bases and V by 7 bases; bases with no gene match: 10. The length of the CDR3 is 15 residues. The CDR3 bases are TGTGCCAGCACTGTCTCGGGACAGCAACAAGAGACCCAGTACTTC. This sequence encodes CASTVSGQQQETQYF.

The chain couples TRBV6-5 to TRBJ1-4; D is unclear. Deletions cut 6 bases from V and 5 bases from J, with 16 bases between. Germline V lookup: CDR1 MNHEY, CDR2 SVGAGI. The CDR3 has 15 amino acids. CDR3 region: CASRTRLGSNEKLFF. CDR3 in DNA: TGTGCCAGCAGGACCCGTCTGGGCTCGAATGAAAAACTGTTTTTT.

V and J are TRBV24-1 and TRBJ2-7; a weak D match, TRBD1 (6 bases). This CDR3 region has 15 residues. The V and J ends lost 9 bases and 0 bases respectively, with 17 bases between them. CDR1 is KGHDR, CDR2 SFDVKD, per germline. The CDR3 nucleotides read TGTGCCACCGTGAAACTTGACAGGAGCTCCTACGAGCAGTACTTC. Encoded protein: CATVKLDRSSYEQYF.

The rearrangement joins TRBV2 to TRBJ1-4; no clear D. Trimming left V 4 bases short and J 7 bases short, with 13 bases between. There are 14 residues in the CDR3. Germline V gene sequence: CDR1 SNHLY, CDR2 FYNNEI. The CDR3 region has the DNA TGTGCCAGCAGTGCGGGGAGGCTTGGTGAAAAACTGTTTTTT. Translating gives CASSAGRLGEKLFF.

The V call is TRBV18, the J call TRBJ1-1; no reliable D call. Trimming pared 2 bases from V and 2 bases from J, leaving 6 bases between. CDR1 is KGHSH, CDR2 LQKENI, per germline. CDR3 size: 13 residues. The CDR3 spells CASSPGINTEAFF. CDR3 nucleotides: TGTGCCAGCTCACCAGGGATCAACACTGAAGCTTTCTTT.

The genes are TRBV27 and TRBJ2-1, with 10 bases lining up with TRBD2. Germline CDR1 and CDR2: MNHEY and SMNVEV (reference sequence). This CDR3 has 16 residues. The ends lost 3 bases at V and 1 base at J; junction bases unmatched: 3. This CDR3 reads CASSFQLAGSYNEQFF. CDR3 nucleotide sequence: TGTGCCAGCAGTTTCCAACTAGCGGGATCCTACAATGAGCAGTTCTTC.